The entry below gives a single T cell receptor (beta chain) sequence along with its context. These data belong to a study of blood T cell repertoires in COVID-19. Background on the study: Donors in the United States, Italy and Spain gave samples during acute or convalescent COVID-19. PBMCs, B-cell-depleted T cells, or T cells provided the cDNA or gDNA that made up the material.

Sequencing used immunoSEQ multiplex PCR; TCRdb keeps in-frame clones, though not all of them. The data contain around 140,000 clones, around 89% of them seen just once; the ten biggest clones take up around 3%. Germline V gene sequence: CDR1 LNHDA, CDR2 SQIVND (reference sequence). The J segment lost 3 bases and the V segment lost 1 base, leaving 6 bases of the junction unmatched. This CDR3 has 16 amino acids. The rearrangement links TRBV19 to TRBJ1-5; the match to TRBD1 covers 7 bases. Specimen: peripheral blood. The sequence was obtained from a man in his 60s with active or convalescent COVID-19. CDR3 sequence: CASSIGDSRINQPQHF. DNA for the CDR3: TGTGCCAGTAGTATAGGGGACAGCCGGATCAATCAGCCCCAGCATTTT.